This note documents a single TCR beta chain sequence. The sample comes from a study of blood T cell repertoires in COVID-19. At the level of the study: Both acute and convalescent COVID-19 samples were obtained from the United States, Italy and Spain. Sources were T cells, B-cell-depleted T cells, or PBMCs; the material itself was cDNA or gDNA.

Germline lookup yields CDR1 SGHKS and CDR2 YYEKEE (reference sequence). V dropped 4 bases and J dropped 7; count of bases not matched to a gene: 14. CDR3 size: 16 residues. Per the authors' pipeline: Amplification with reference gene primers provided the estimates of nucleated cell counts. The table came from immunoSEQ multiplex PCR; TCRdb's copy has only in-frame clones and leaves some out. The D gene and trimming were derived from the DNA, and the V and J assignments and clone size from that table. The table records about 260,000 clones, 80% to 90% of them present only once. What was sequenced was peripheral blood. This rearrangement joins TRBV5-5 to TRBJ1-2; 9 positions match TRBD1. This clonotype was obtained from a woman aged 35 to 49 who had recovered from COVID-19. CDR3 sequence (DNA): TGTGCCAGCAGCCCCCGGCCGGGACAGGGTGTTTTTGGCTACACCTTC. Its protein is CASSPRPGQGVFGYTF.